The 24 T cell receptor beta chains in this list originate from one sample, sequenced in a study of blood T cell repertoires in COVID-19. Sequencing was performed with immunoSEQ multiplex PCR; in TCRdb, only in-frame clones are kept and a portion is missing. The sample carries fewer than 250,000 clones, 65% to 90% recorded once. Source material: PBMCs or T cells enriched from blood (not recorded which). The receptors come from a woman aged 40-49 years with acute COVID-19.

The chain recombines TRBV27 with TRBJ2-7, with 10 bases matching TRBD2. Losses at the gene ends were 4 bases for V and 7 bases for J; bases not matched to a gene: 10. CDR3 size: 15 residues. Germline CDR1 is MNHEY and CDR2 is SMNVEV (reference sequence). The CDR3 loop is CASSYKREGLREQYF. DNA of the CDR3: TGTGCCAGCAGTTACAAGCGGGAGGGCCTTCGGGAGCAGTACTTC.

The chain has TRBV6-6 and TRBJ2-4, with TRBD2 identical over 8 bases. The J segment lost 7 bases and the V segment lost 5 bases, leaving 25 bases of the junction unmatched. The CDR3 totals 20 residues. The germline V gene has CDR1 MNHNY and CDR2 SVGAGI (reference sequence). CDR3 nucleotide sequence: TGTGCCAGCAGTCCCGGACGACAGCGAACCTCAGCGGGAGTTGGGAACATTCAGTACTTC. Its protein product is CASSPGRQRTSAGVGNIQYF.

The V gene is TRBV30, the J gene TRBJ1-1; 8 positions agree with TRBD1. The V segment lost 2 bases and the J segment 11 bases; nucleotides outside the gene matches: 7. The CDR3 loop spans 12 amino acids. CDR1 and CDR2 from the germline V gene are GTSNPN and SVGIG (reference sequence). The CDR3 sequence is CAWSPTGVDAFF. The DNA of the CDR3 is TGTGCCTGGAGTCCGACAGGGGTTGATGCTTTCTTT.

This chain links TRBV11-3 with TRBJ2-5; 11 nucleotides match TRBD2. V was pared by 4 bases and J by 1 base, with 11 bases of the junction left unmatched. Germline V gene sequence: CDR1 SGHNT, CDR2 YENEEA. CDR3 length equals 18 residues. The CDR3 loop is CASSSLTSGTSGQETQYF. The CDR3 DNA follows: TGTGCCAGCAGCTCCCTTACTTCCGGGACTAGCGGCCAAGAGACCCAGTACTTC.

The chain is built from TRBV27 and TRBJ1-5, with D tentatively TRBD1 (6 bases). This CDR3 is built from 15 residues. Between the trimmed V and J ends, which lost 6 bases and 4 bases, there was a span of 16 bases. CDR1 is MNHEY, CDR2 SMNVEV, per germline (reference sequence). CDR3 nucleotides: TGTGCCAGCAGAGAAGGGGGATTAGGGAATCAGCCCCAGCATTTT. Translating it yields CASREGGLGNQPQHF.

The V gene is TRBV28, the J gene TRBJ1-2; possible D gene TRBD1, 5 bases. Between the trimmed V and J ends, which lost 8 bases and 2 bases, there was a span of 12 bases. Germline CDR1 and CDR2: MDHEN and SYDVKM. The CDR3 has 13 residues. CDR3 amino acids: CASCRGDNYGYTF. Here the CDR3 DNA reads TGTGCCAGCTGTCGGGGGGACAACTATGGCTACACCTTC.

The rearrangement joins TRBV6-5 to TRBJ1-1; 7 bases line up with TRBD1. Trimming at V came to 7 bases and at J to 8 bases, leaving 10 bases not matched to a gene. The CDR3 runs to 13 residues. The germline gives CDR1 MNHEY, CDR2 SVGAGI. This chain's CDR3 is CASTIRQGLEAFF. CDR3 nucleotide sequence: TGTGCCAGCACCATCCGACAGGGTCTGGAAGCTTTCTTT.

The chain couples TRBV11-3 to TRBJ2-7; 9 nucleotides match TRBD1. The CDR3 loop spans 15 amino acids. Trimming cost V 5 bases and J 5 bases; bases outside gene matches: 10. Germline V gives CDR1 SGHNT, CDR2 YENEEA. The CDR3 DNA follows: TGTGCCAGCAGCCCTTCGGGGACAGGGCTACACGAGCAGTACTTC. Translated: CASSPSGTGLHEQYF.

CDR3 amino acids: CATQQGWGQETQYF. Written as DNA, the CDR3 is TGTGCCACCCAACAGGGTTGGGGCCAAGAGACCCAGTACTTC. V and J are TRBV7-2 and TRBJ2-5, with D possibly being TRBD1 (6 bases). The length of the CDR3 is 14 residues. Trimming removed 10 bases at V and 1 base at J, with 16 bases between. The V gene's germline CDR1 is SGHTA and CDR2 FQGNSA.

The rearrangement joins TRBV28 to TRBJ2-7; tentatively, D is TRBD1 (5 bases). Trimming left V 6 bases short and J 9 bases short, with 18 bases between. CDR3 size: 13 residues. CDR1 and CDR2 (germline): MDHEN, SYDVKM. The DNA of the CDR3 is TGTGCCAGCAGGCCCGACAGTATGCCGAGGCAGTACTTC. This gives the protein CASRPDSMPRQYF.

This clone showed up just once. V gene TRBV11-1 combines with J gene TRBJ2-1; tentatively, D is TRBD1 (5 bases). Germline-derived CDR1 and CDR2 are SGHAT and FQDESV (reference sequence). V was pared by 2 bases and J by 4 bases, with 9 bases between. The CDR3 consists of 14 residues. CDR3 bases: TGTGCCAGCAGCTTAAGTCAGGGTTACAATGAGCAGTTCTTC. As protein: CASSLSQGYNEQFF.

The chain carries TRBV7-2 and TRBJ1-6; D is undetermined. CDR1 and CDR2 (germline): SGHTA, FQGNSA. V dropped 4 bases and J dropped 6 bases, with 7 bases sitting between them. The CDR3 is 13 residues long. The CDR3 DNA sequence: TGTGCCAGCAGCTCCGAGAGTAATTCACCCCTCCACTTT. Translated: CASSSESNSPLHF. Full variable domain (remainder filled in from reference TRBV7-2 and TRBJ1-6): GAGVSQSPSNKVTEKGKDVELRCDPISGHTALYWYRQSLGQGLEFLIYFQGNSAPDKSGLPSDRFSAERTGGSVSTLTIQRTQQEDSAVYLCASSSESNSPLHFGNGTRLTVT.

The chain has TRBV12-3 or TRBV12-4 and TRBJ2-4, with D unresolved. Trimming cost V 4 bases and J 11 bases, with 9 bases left between them. This CDR3 comprises 11 residues. The CDR3 here is CASSSEHFQYF. Written as DNA, the CDR3 is TGTGCCAGCAGTTCCGAGCATTTTCAGTACTTC.

V usage is TRBV9 and J usage is TRBJ1-5; D is ambiguous. V shed 0 bases and J shed 6 bases, with 7 bases lying between them. CDR3 size: 13 residues. CDR1 and CDR2 from the germline V gene are SGDLS and YYNGEE. The chain's CDR3 is CASSVDLRQPQHF. The CDR3 DNA reads as TGTGCCAGCAGCGTAGACCTACGTCAGCCCCAGCATTTT.

The sample holds a few counts of this clone. V is TRBV10-1 and J is TRBJ2-5; 7 bases map to TRBD2. Unmatched junction bases numbered 18, after V lost 5 bases and J lost 3 bases. CDR1 WNHNN and CDR2 SYGVQD come from the germline V gene (reference sequence). The length of the CDR3 is 18 residues. CDR3 in amino acids: CASSCLRRERADEETQYF. The CDR3 nucleotides are TGCGCCAGCAGTTGTCTACGGCGGGAGCGCGCGGATGAAGAGACCCAGTACTTC.

This clone was detected a few times. This chain joins TRBV7-2 and TRBJ2-2; no firm D call. V lost 3 bases and J lost 7, with 9 bases in between. Germline CDR1 reads SGHTA; CDR2 reads FQGNSA. CDR3 length: 13 residues. The CDR3: CASSFRIGGELFF. CDR3 in DNA: TGTGCCAGCAGCTTCAGGATCGGCGGGGAGCTGTTTTTT. The complete variable domain, with remaining parts taken from reference TRBV7-2 and TRBJ2-2, reads GAGVSQSPSNKVTEKGKDVELRCDPISGHTALYWYRQSLGQGLEFLIYFQGNSAPDKSGLPSDRFSAERTGGSVSTLTIQRTQQEDSAVYLCASSFRIGGELFFGEGSRLTVL.

The rearrangement links TRBV5-4 to TRBJ2-3; a weak D match, TRBD2 (7 bases). Trimming removed 4 bases from V and 2 bases from J, with 14 bases in between. This CDR3 is built from 15 residues. Germline V CDR1 and CDR2: SGHNT, YYREEE (reference sequence). CDR3 residues: CASSGGGQATDTQYF. The CDR3 nucleotides are TGTGCCAGCAGCGGGGGGGGGCAGGCCACAGATACGCAGTATTTT.

This rearrangement joins TRBV7-3 to TRBJ2-3; D is ambiguous. V was trimmed by 1 base and J by 6 bases, leaving 14 bases between them. The CDR3 covers 15 residues. The germline V gene encodes CDR1 SGHTA and CDR2 FQGTGA. The CDR3 nucleotides are TGTGCCAGCAGCTTAAACGGTAGCCCGGTGGATACGCAGTATTTT. It codes for CASSLNGSPVDTQYF.

V is TRBV5-1 and J is TRBJ1-1; 8 nucleotides align to TRBD1. The trim removed 3 bases at V and 11 bases at J, leaving 15 bases unmatched. The CDR3 has 15 residues. The germline gives CDR1 SGHRS, CDR2 YFSETQ. The CDR3 DNA sequence: TGCGCCAGCAGCTCTGGGGACAGGCAAACACTGAAGGCTTTCTTT. Its protein is CASSSGDRQTLKAFF. Full variable domain (outside the CDR3, taken from reference TRBV5-1 and TRBJ1-1): KAGVTQTPRYLIKTRGQQVTLSCSPISGHRSVSWYQQTPGQGLQFLFEYFSETQRNKGNFPGRFSGRQFSNSRSEMNVSTLELGDSALYLCASSSGDRQTLKAFFGQGTRLTVV.

The V and J genes are TRBV6-1 and TRBJ1-1, with TRBD1 as a possible D gene (5 bases). The CDR3 length is 14 residues. The germline V and J ends were trimmed by 2 bases and 4 bases, with 11 bases remaining between them. CDR1 is MNHNS and CDR2 is SASEGT in the germline V gene. CDR3 region: CASSELDRGTEAFF. CDR3 nucleotide sequence: TGTGCCAGCAGTGAACTAGATAGGGGCACTGAAGCTTTCTTT.

The chain is built from TRBV6-5 and TRBJ2-7; TRBD1 agrees at 7 bases. CDR1 and CDR2 from the germline V gene are MNHEY and SVGAGI. The CDR3 loop spans 15 amino acids. The V and J ends lost 6 bases and 0 bases, in that order; junction bases with no gene match: 8. CDR3 bases: TGTGCCAGCAGACTAGGACAGGTTACCTCCTACGAGCAGTACTTC. It specifies CASRLGQVTSYEQYF.

The chain is built from TRBV11-2 and TRBJ2-6; possibly TRBD1 for D (5 bases). Germline V gene lookup returns CDR1 SGHAT and CDR2 FQNNGV. V lost 5 bases and J 0 bases, leaving 17 bases between the germline ends. CDR3 size: 18 residues. In nucleotides, the CDR3 is TGTGCCAGCAGCCCTAAAGGGGCTTCGGGCTCTGGGGCCAACGTCCTGACTTTC. Encoded protein: CASSPKGASGSGANVLTF.

This clone was found once. The V call is TRBV5-1, the J call TRBJ2-5; unclear D gene. The CDR3 extends over 11 amino acids. The ends were cut back, 5 bases at V and 3 bases at J, with 5 bases in the middle. CDR1 is SGHRS and CDR2 is YFSETQ in the germline V gene. CDR3 sequence reads: CASSQKETQYF. DNA for the CDR3: TGCGCCAGCAGTCAGAAAGAGACCCAGTACTTC.

This chain links TRBV6-6 with TRBJ1-2, with TRBD1 matching 7 bases. Germline CDR1 and CDR2: MNHNY and SVGAGI (reference sequence). V lost 2 bases and J lost 4; bases outside the gene matches: 1. The CDR3 spans 13 residues. The CDR3 loop is CASSYPGGYGYTF. The CDR3 DNA reads as TGTGCCAGCAGTTACCCAGGGGGCTATGGCTACACCTTC.